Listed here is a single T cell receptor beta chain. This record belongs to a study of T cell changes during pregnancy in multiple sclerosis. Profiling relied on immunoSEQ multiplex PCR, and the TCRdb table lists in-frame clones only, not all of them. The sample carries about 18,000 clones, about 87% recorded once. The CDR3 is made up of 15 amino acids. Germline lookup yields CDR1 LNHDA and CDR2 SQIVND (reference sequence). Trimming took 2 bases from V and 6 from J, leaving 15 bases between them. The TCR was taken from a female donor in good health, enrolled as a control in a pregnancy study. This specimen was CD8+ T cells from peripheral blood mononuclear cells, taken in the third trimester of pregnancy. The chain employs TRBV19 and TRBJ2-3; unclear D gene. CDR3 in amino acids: CASSIFGEVSDTQYF. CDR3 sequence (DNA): TGTGCCAGTAGTATATTCGGTGAGGTGTCGGATACGCAGTATTTT.